This T cell receptor beta chain was sequenced for a study of T-cell reconstitution after alpha-beta-depleted transplantation in children. Preparation of the TCRbeta library was carried out with unique molecular identifiers. TCRdb re-analysed the PCR reads in MiXCR, keeping a single row per CDR3 protein. The table records 500,000 or so distinct CDR3 sequences, about an eighth of them present only once. The length of the CDR3 is 13 residues. From germline, CDR1 is MNHEY and CDR2 SVGAGI. V was cut by 4 bases and J by 6 bases, with 7 bases left in between. This clonotype was found a few times. Sequences were derived from PBMCs, mostly from graft donor cells, sampled 180 days after TCRalphabeta/CD19-depleted stem cell transplant. This chain uses TRBV6-5 with TRBJ1-6; perhaps TRBD1 as D (5 bases). This TCR was recovered from a female patient between 2 and 15 years old who had a stem cell transplant for aplastic anemia, so the T cells may come from the graft donor. CDR3 nucleotide sequence: TGTGCCAGCAGTTTTGACAGTAATTCACCCCTCCACTTT. Translation: CASSFDSNSPLHF.